This TCR beta chain originates from a study of identical twins. TCRdb reprocessed the 5' RACE reads with MiXCR, giving one entry per CDR3 protein. The data show 1.5 million to 2 million distinct CDR3 sequences, around 29% seen once. Germline lookup yields CDR1 SEHNR and CDR2 FQNEAQ (reference sequence). This CDR3 contains 15 residues. With 3 bases removed from V and 10 bases from J, the gap between germline ends came to 21 bases. Sequenced sample: cord blood. The TCR sequence derives from a newborn girl in good health. V gene TRBV7-9 combines with J gene TRBJ1-1; a weak D match, TRBD1 (5 bases). The CDR3 nucleotides are TGTGCCAGCAGCTTTTACCACAATCAACAGGCCAGAGCTTTCTTT. This sequence encodes CASSFYHNQQARAFF.